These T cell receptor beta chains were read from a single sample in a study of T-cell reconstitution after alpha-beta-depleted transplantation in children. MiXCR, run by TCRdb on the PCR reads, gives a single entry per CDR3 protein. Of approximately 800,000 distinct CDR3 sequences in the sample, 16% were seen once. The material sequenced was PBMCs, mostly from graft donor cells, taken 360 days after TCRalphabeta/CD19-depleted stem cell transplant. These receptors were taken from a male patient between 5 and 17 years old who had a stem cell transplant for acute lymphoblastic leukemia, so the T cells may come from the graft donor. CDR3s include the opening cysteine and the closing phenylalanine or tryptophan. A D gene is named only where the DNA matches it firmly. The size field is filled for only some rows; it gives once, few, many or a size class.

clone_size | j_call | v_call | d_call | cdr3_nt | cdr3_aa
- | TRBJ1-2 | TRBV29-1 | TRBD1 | TGCAGCGTTGTGGGACAGGGGACCCGCTATGGCTACACCTTC | CSVVGQGTRYGYTF
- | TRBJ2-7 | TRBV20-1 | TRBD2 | TGCAGTGCCCCAGCGGGACTTTCCTCCTACGAGCAGTACTTC | CSAPAGLSSYEQYF
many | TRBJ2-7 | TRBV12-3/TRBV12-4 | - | TGTGCCAGCACCGAAGGTCAGGAGCAGTACTTC | CASTEGQEQYF
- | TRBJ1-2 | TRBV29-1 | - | TGCAGCGCCCTCAAGGCCACCTCGAGTGGAGACTATGGCTACACCTTC | CSALKATSSGDYGYTF
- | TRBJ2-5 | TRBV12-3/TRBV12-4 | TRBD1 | TGTGCCAGCAGTTTCGACAGGGCTAGAGAGACCCAGTACTTC | CASSFDRARETQYF
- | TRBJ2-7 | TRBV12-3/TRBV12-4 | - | TGTGCCAGCAGTTTATACATGTACGAGCAGTACTTC | CASSLYMYEQYF
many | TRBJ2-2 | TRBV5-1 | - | TGCGCCAGCAGCTGGGCCGCGAACACCGGGGAGCTGTTTTTT | CASSWAANTGELFF
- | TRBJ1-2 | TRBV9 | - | TGTGCCAGCAGCGTAGGGGGTGGGACGGACCTCTCTGGCTACACCTTC | CASSVGGGTDLSGYTF
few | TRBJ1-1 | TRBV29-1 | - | TGCAGCGCCGCGCAGGGACCGAACACTGAAGCTTTCTTT | CSAAQGPNTEAFF
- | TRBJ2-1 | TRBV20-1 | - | TGCAGTGCTAGACGGAGGGGGTTTGGAGTACTCACGTCCCGCCTAGAGGAGCAGTTCTTC | CSARRRGFGVLTSRLEEQFF
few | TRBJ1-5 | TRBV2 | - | TGTGCCAGCAGTAAAGACATTAGCAATCAGCCCCAGCATTTT | CASSKDISNQPQHF
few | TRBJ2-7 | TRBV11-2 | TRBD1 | TGTGCCAGCAGCTCGCTCCGGGACAGCTCCTACGAGCAGTACTTC | CASSSLRDSSYEQYF
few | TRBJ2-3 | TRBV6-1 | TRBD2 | TGTGCCAGCGGGCGATTTAGCGGGAGGGCCCTCACAGATACGCAGTATTTT | CASGRFSGRALTDTQYF
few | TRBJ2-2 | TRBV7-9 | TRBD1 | TGTGCCAGCAGCTTAGCAGACAGGGGGTCGGCCACCGGGGAGCTGTTTTTT | CASSLADRGSATGELFF
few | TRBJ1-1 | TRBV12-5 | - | TGTGCTAGTGGTTTAAGGGACGCAAACACTGAAGCTTTCTTT | CASGLRDANTEAFF
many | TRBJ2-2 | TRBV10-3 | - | TGTGCCATCAGTGCCGGCCGGGGGACCGGGGAGCTGTTTTTT | CAISAGRGTGELFF
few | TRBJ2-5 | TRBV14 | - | TGTGCCAGCAGCCGGGGACTGGGGACCCAGTACTTC | CASSRGLGTQYF
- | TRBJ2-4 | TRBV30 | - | TGTGCCTGGAGTGTTAAGGGTCCTGACATTCAGTACTTC | CAWSVKGPDIQYF
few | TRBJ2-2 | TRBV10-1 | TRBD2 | TGCGCCAGCAGTTCTAGCGGGAGAGGGACAGGCACCGGGGAGCTGTTTTTT | CASSSSGRGTGTGELFF
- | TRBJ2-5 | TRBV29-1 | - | TGCAGCGTCCTGGGGGTTCAAGAGACCCAGTACTTC | CSVLGVQETQYF
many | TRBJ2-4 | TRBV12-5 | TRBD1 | TGTGCTAGTGGTTTGGGTGGACAGGTGGGAAACATTCAGTACTTC | CASGLGGQVGNIQYF
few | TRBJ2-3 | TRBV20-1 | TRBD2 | TGCAGTGCTAGGGTAGCGGGAGTCATCACAGATACGCAGTATTTT | CSARVAGVITDTQYF
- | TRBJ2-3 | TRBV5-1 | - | TGCGCCAGCAGCTTGCCGCCGGAGGGCACAGATACGCAGTATTTT | CASSLPPEGTDTQYF
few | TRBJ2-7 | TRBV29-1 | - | TGCAGCGCCCGCTACAGCTCCTACGAGCAGTACTTC | CSARYSSYEQYF
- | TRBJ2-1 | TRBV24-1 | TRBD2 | TGTGCCACCAGCCGCGGGGGCGTTAGCGGGAGCTCCTACAATGAGCAGTTCTTC | CATSRGGVSGSSYNEQFF
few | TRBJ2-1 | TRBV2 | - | TGTGCCAGCAACCCGACCGGGTCCGAATCCAATGAGCAGTTCTTC | CASNPTGSESNEQFF
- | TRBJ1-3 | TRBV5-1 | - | TGCGCCAGCAGCTTGGAAGGTGGTACTTGGGGAAACACCATATATTTT | CASSLEGGTWGNTIYF
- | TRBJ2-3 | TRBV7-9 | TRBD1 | TGTGCCAGCAGGCGACAGGGGTATGATACGCAGTATTTT | CASRRQGYDTQYF